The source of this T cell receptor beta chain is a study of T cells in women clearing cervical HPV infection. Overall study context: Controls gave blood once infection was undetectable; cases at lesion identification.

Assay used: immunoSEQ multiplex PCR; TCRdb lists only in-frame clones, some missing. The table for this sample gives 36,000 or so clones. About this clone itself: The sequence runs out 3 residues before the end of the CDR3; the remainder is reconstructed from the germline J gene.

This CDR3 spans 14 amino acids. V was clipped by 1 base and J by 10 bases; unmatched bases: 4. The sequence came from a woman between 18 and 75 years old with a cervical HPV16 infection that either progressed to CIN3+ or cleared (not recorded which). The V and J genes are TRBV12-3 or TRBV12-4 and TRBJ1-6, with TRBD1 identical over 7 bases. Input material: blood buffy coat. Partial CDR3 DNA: TGTGCCAGCAGTTTAGGAGGGACAGACTCACCC. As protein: CASSLGGTDSP. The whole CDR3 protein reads CASSLGGTDSPLHF.